What follows are 7 T cell receptor beta chains derived from one specimen sequenced in a study of shared clonotypes between healthy human individuals. Profiled with immunoSEQ multiplex PCR; TCRdb holds only in-frame clones, not every one. The sample consists of 2 million to 2.5 million clones, 85% to 95% of them appearing once. The material sequenced was naive CD4+ T cells from PBMCs. Described subset: CD45RA+ positively selected. The source is a man between 18 and 35 years old in good health. Some clones in this sample may be carry-over from other donors' samples.

The chain has TRBV5-1 and TRBJ1-3; unclear D gene. This CDR3 has 16 residues. Germline V gene lookup returns CDR1 SGHRS and CDR2 YFSETQ. The germline V and J ends were trimmed by 0 bases and 0 bases, with 10 bases remaining between them. CDR3 in DNA: TGCGCCAGCAGCTTGGGATGGGCGTTCTCTGGAAACACCATATATTTT. Its translation: CASSLGWAFSGNTIYF.

Notes on this clone: The germline gene is not matched at one end of the junction; a read error may be the cause. The chain uses TRBV7-9 and TRBJ1-1; the D gene is possibly TRBD1 (6 bases). Germline V gene sequence: CDR1 SEHNR, CDR2 FQNEAQ (reference sequence). CDR3 length: 13 amino acids. The CDR3 DNA reads as TGTGCCAGCAGCTCGCTGGGGGCAGTTGTCTCCTTATTT. The encoded protein is CASSSLGAVVSLF.

V and J are TRBV13 and TRBJ2-2; the D gene is possibly TRBD2 (5 bases). The CDR3 is 14 amino acids. Germline CDR1 is PRHDT and CDR2 is FYEKMQ (reference sequence). The germline V and J ends were trimmed by 2 bases and 4 bases, with 8 bases remaining between them. In nucleotides, the CDR3 is TGTGCCAGCAGCTTATGGGGAGTCACCGGGGAGCTGTTTTTT. Translated, it gives CASSLWGVTGELFF.

The CDR3 is CASRPSGRIETQYF. For the CDR3, the DNA is TGTGCCAGCAGGCCTAGCGGGAGGATCGAGACCCAGTACTTC. The chain recombines TRBV6-5 with TRBJ2-5, with 11 bases fitting TRBD2. Germline V gene sequence: CDR1 MNHEY, CDR2 SVGAGI. CDR3 length: 14 residues. V lost 6 bases, J lost 5 bases, and 5 bases stayed unmatched.

This chain uses TRBV11-3 with TRBJ1-3; D unresolved. CDR3 length: 13 residues. CDR1 is SGHNT and CDR2 is YENEEA in the germline V gene. V lost 5 bases, J lost 0 bases, and 5 bases lay in between. CDR3 nucleotides: TGTGCCAGCAGCGTAAGCTCTGGAAACACCATATATTTT. Translating it yields CASSVSSGNTIYF.

J is TRBJ2-7 and V is TRBV5-1; D call uncertain. CDR1 and CDR2 from the germline V gene are SGHRS and YFSETQ. The ends were cut back, 0 bases at V and 1 base at J, with 14 bases in the middle. The length of the CDR3 is 16 residues. CDR3 loop: CASSLGDQRNSYEQYF. CDR3 sequence (DNA): TGCGCCAGCAGCTTGGGAGACCAGCGAAATTCCTACGAGCAGTACTTC.

A note on this clone: One end of the junction fails to match germline, which may point to a read error. The chain uses TRBV20-1 and TRBJ2-1; 9 bases are a match to TRBD2. Germline-derived CDR1 and CDR2 are DFQATT and SNEGSKA (reference sequence). The CDR3 sequence is 11 residues long. This CDR3 reads CSARVGTSTLF. Written as DNA, the CDR3 is TGCAGTGCTAGAGTGGGGACTAGCACCCTCTTC.